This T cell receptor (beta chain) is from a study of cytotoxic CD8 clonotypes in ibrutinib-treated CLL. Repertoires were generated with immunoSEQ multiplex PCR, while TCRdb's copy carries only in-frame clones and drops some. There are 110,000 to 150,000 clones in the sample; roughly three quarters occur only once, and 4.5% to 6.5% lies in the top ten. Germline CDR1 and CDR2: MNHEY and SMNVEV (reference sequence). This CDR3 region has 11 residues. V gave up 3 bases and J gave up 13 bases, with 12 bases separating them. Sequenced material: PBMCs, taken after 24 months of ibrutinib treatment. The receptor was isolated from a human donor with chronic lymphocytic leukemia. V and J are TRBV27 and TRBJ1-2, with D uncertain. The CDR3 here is CASSFSVPGTF. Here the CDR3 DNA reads TGTGCCAGCAGTTTTAGTGTTCCGGGCACCTTC.